Listed here are 26 T cell receptor beta chains from one sample, sequenced in a study of metastatic and nonmetastatic thyroid tumors. Thyroid surgery had not been preceded by any treatment in any patient. TCRdb reprocessed the PCR reads using MiXCR. The data show tens of thousands of clones, about 20% seen once. Sequencing input: blood. These receptors were collected from a female donor with papillary thyroid cancer or a benign thyroid nodule (not recorded which). Some clones in this sample may be carry-over from other donors' samples.

This chain uses TRBV10-2 with TRBJ2-7; D is unclear. Germline V gene sequence: CDR1 WSHSY, CDR2 SAAADI. CDR3 size: 10 residues. The V and J ends lost 3 bases and 5 bases respectively, with 2 bases between them. CDR3 loop: CASSDHEQYF. CDR3 sequence (DNA): TGCGCCAGCAGTGACCACGAGCAGTACTTC.

This clone was observed at least ten times. This chain joins TRBV18 and TRBJ1-4; 7 bases fit TRBD1. The ends lost 2 bases at V and 0 bases at J; junction bases unmatched: 3. In germline, CDR1 is KGHSH, CDR2 LQKENI. The CDR3 is 16 amino acids. The DNA for the CDR3 is TGTGCCAGCTCACCAGGGACAGCCGCAACTAATGAAAAACTGTTTTTT. It encodes CASSPGTAATNEKLFF.

J is TRBJ2-1 and V is TRBV10-3, with TRBD2 identical over 12 bases. Looked up from germline, CDR1 is ENHRY and CDR2 is SYGVKD. With 1 base clipped from V and 5 bases from J, the junction kept 3 bases outside the gene matches. This CDR3 is 16 amino acids long. The CDR3: CAISEFRLAGDNEQFF. CDR3 sequence (DNA): TGTGCCATCAGTGAGTTCAGACTAGCGGGAGACAATGAGCAGTTCTTC.

By frequency in the sample, this clone is medium-sized. This chain connects TRBV6-1 to TRBJ1-2, with a weak D call TRBD1 (6 bases). Germline V gene sequence: CDR1 MNHNS, CDR2 SASEGT. The CDR3 runs to 13 residues. Deletions cut 6 bases from V and 7 bases from J, with 15 bases between. CDR3 sequence: CASSPPGGGGYTF. The CDR3 DNA reads TGTGCCAGCAGCCCCCCCGGGGGCGGTGGCTACACCTTC.

A few counts support this clone. The rearrangement uses TRBV7-3 and TRBJ2-1; no clear D. V was trimmed by 4 bases and J by 7 bases, leaving 8 bases between them. Germline V gives CDR1 SGHTA, CDR2 FQGTGA. The CDR3 covers 12 residues. The CDR3 reads CASSSSVNEQFF. In DNA, the CDR3 is TGTGCCAGCAGCTCCTCAGTTAATGAGCAGTTCTTC.

This clone was counted at least ten times. The genes are TRBV6-1 and TRBJ1-1; no definite D call. The CDR3 is 13 residues long. Trimming removed 7 bases at V and 8 bases at J, with 17 bases between. CDR1 MNHNS and CDR2 SASEGT come from the germline V gene. This CDR3 reads CASTLSPGKEAFF. The CDR3, as DNA: TGTGCCAGCACCCTTTCCCCCGGAAAAGAAGCTTTCTTT.

This clone was recorded at least ten times. The V gene is TRBV4-3, the J gene TRBJ1-2, with TRBD1 matching over 7 bases. The junction had 7 bases not matched to a gene; V was cut back by 2 bases and J by 4 bases. CDR3 size: 15 residues. The germline V gene encodes CDR1 LGHNA and CDR2 YSLEER. The CDR3 region is CASSQLGQDPYGYTF. Written as DNA, the CDR3 is TGCGCCAGCAGCCAACTCGGACAGGACCCCTATGGCTACACCTTC.

This clone has ten or more counts. The chain combines TRBV19 with TRBJ2-6; 11 nucleotides line up with TRBD1. The V and J ends lost 8 bases and 2 bases, in that order; junction bases with no gene match: 8. The CDR3 is 17 residues long. Germline V CDR1 and CDR2: LNHDA, SQIVND (reference sequence). CDR3 sequence reads: CASSPGQGVAGANVLTF. The CDR3 DNA is TGTGCCAGTTCCCCGGGACAGGGGGTTGCTGGGGCCAACGTCCTGACTTTC.

The J gene is TRBJ2-2, the V gene TRBV11-1; 12 nucleotides align to TRBD2. The CDR3 is 17 residues long. CDR1 SGHAT and CDR2 FQDESV come from the germline V gene (reference sequence). Trimming cost V 4 bases and J 2 bases; bases outside gene matches: 5. The DNA of the CDR3 is TGTGCCAGCAGCTCCCAGACTAGCGGGGGAAACACCGGGGAGCTGTTTTTT. Amino acids: CASSSQTSGGNTGELFF. The full variable domain, with the rest looked up from reference TRBV11-1 and TRBJ2-2, is EAEVAQSPRYKITEKSQAVAFWCDPISGHATLYWYRQILGQGPELLVQFQDESVVDDSQLPKDRFSAERLKGVDSTLKIQPAELGDSAMYLCASSSQTSGGNTGELFFGEGSRLTVL.

This clone was detected only once. The chain uses TRBV9 and TRBJ1-2; possible D gene TRBD1, 6 bases. Per the germline V gene, CDR1 is SGDLS and CDR2 is YYNGEE. Trimming stripped 4 bases from V and 5 bases from J, with 18 bases between. The CDR3 contains 15 residues. This CDR3 is CASSKDSQGKYGYTF. For the CDR3, the DNA is TGTGCCAGCAGCAAGGATTCACAGGGTAAATATGGCTACACCTTC.

This clone was recorded at least ten times. This chain joins TRBV27 and TRBJ2-2; unclear D gene. With 7 bases removed from V and 3 bases from J, the gap between germline ends came to 6 bases. CDR1 MNHEY and CDR2 SMNVEV come from the germline V gene (reference sequence). The CDR3 runs to 12 residues. The CDR3 nucleotides read TGTGCCAGCAAAATGTACACCGGGGAGCTGTTTTTT. Its translation: CASKMYTGELFF.

A few counts support this clone. V and J are TRBV6-1 and TRBJ2-7; D uncertain. Per the germline V gene, CDR1 is MNHNS and CDR2 is SASEGT. V lost 6 bases, J lost 2 bases, and 8 bases lay in between. This CDR3 spans 12 amino acids. The chain's CDR3 is CASSPKPYEQYF. The CDR3 DNA is TGTGCCAGCAGCCCTAAGCCCTACGAGCAGTACTTC.

This clone was recorded many times. The chain has TRBV19 and TRBJ1-3; D is undetermined. This CDR3 region has 11 residues. The germline CDR1 and CDR2 sequences are LNHDA and SQIVND (reference sequence). The ends were cut back, 7 bases at V and 6 bases at J, with 7 bases in the middle. The chain's CDR3 is CASKGENTIYF. For the CDR3, the DNA is TGTGCCAGTAAAGGAGAAAACACCATATATTTT.

This clone was recorded at least ten times. The chain carries TRBV20-1 and TRBJ1-5; no firm D call. This CDR3 contains 14 residues. Looked up from germline, CDR1 is DFQATT and CDR2 is SNEGSKA (reference sequence). The V end was cut by 6 bases, the J end by 3 bases, with 15 bases between. The chain's CDR3 is CSAKIGSINQPQHF. CDR3 in DNA: TGCAGTGCCAAAATCGGGAGTATCAATCAGCCCCAGCATTTT.

The genes are TRBV6-1 and TRBJ1-1; no firm D call. The V and J ends lost 4 bases and 1 base respectively, with 7 bases between them. This CDR3 has 13 residues. Germline loops: CDR1 MNHNS, CDR2 SASEGT. The CDR3 nucleotides are TGTGCCAGCAGTGGCCTTGGGAACACTGAAGCTTTCTTT. Translated, it gives CASSGLGNTEAFF.

This clone was counted ten times or more. The chain recombines TRBV4-3 with TRBJ2-1, with a possible D match to TRBD2 (5 bases). Trimming took off 5 bases at V and 10 bases at J, with 21 bases between the two ends. Germline V gene lookup returns CDR1 LGHNA and CDR2 YSLEER. CDR3 length equals 15 residues. The CDR3 is CASSANGLASREQFF. The CDR3 DNA reads TGCGCCAGCAGCGCGAACGGGTTGGCTAGCAGAGAGCAGTTCTTC.

There are many counts of this clone. Within the sample, other DNA sequences also encode this same CDR3. The chain has TRBV6-1 and TRBJ1-3; D uncertain. From germline, CDR1 is MNHNS and CDR2 SASEGT. V was pared by 6 bases and J by 4 bases, with 13 bases between. The CDR3 has 14 amino acids. Written as DNA, the CDR3 is TGTGCCAGCAGCCCAACTCGGACGGGAAACACCATATATTTT. Translated: CASSPTRTGNTIYF.

The gene calls are TRBV11-2 and TRBJ1-3; TRBD1 matches 10 bases. V lost 3 bases, J lost 9 bases, and 8 bases stayed unmatched. Germline loops: CDR1 SGHAT, CDR2 FQNNGV. The CDR3 runs 15 residues. The CDR3: CASSLLGQGVGTIYF. CDR3 coding DNA: TGTGCCAGCAGCTTGTTAGGACAGGGGGTCGGCACCATATATTTT.

This clone was detected only a few times. The chain recombines TRBV28 with TRBJ2-7, with 9 bases matching TRBD2. Germline CDR1 and CDR2: MDHEN and SYDVKM. This CDR3 comprises 14 residues. Germline trimming cut 5 bases from V and 6 bases from J; bases unmatched to any gene: 8. In DNA, the CDR3 is TGTGCCAGCAGTCCGATAGCGGGAGCCTCCGAGCAGTACTTC. As protein: CASSPIAGASEQYF.

This rearrangement joins TRBV7-7 to TRBJ2-2; no clear D gene. V lost 4 bases, J lost 7 bases, and 10 bases lay in between. This CDR3 spans 13 amino acids. Per the germline V gene, CDR1 is SSHAT and CDR2 is FNYEAQ (reference sequence). CDR3 DNA: TGTGCCAGCAGCTCTGGCGTCGGCGGGGAGCTGTTTTTT. As protein: CASSSGVGGELFF.

This clone was found many times. The V and J genes are TRBV7-8 and TRBJ1-1; a weak D match, TRBD1 (5 bases). V was pared by 6 bases and J by 5 bases, with 16 bases between. Looked up from germline, CDR1 is SGHVS and CDR2 is FQNEAQ. The CDR3 is made up of 14 amino acids. The CDR3 here is CASSPQRGFTEAFF. The CDR3 nucleotides are TGTGCCAGCAGTCCACAGCGGGGGTTTACTGAAGCTTTCTTT.

The rearrangement links TRBV6-1 to TRBJ1-2; TRBD1 matches at 7 bases. The CDR3 is 14 amino acids. The V gene's germline CDR1 is MNHNS and CDR2 SASEGT. The V gene end was trimmed by 5 bases and the J gene end by 5 bases; junction bases not matched to a gene: 8. CDR3 sequence reads: CASSLGQRSYGYTF. Here the CDR3 DNA reads TGTGCCAGCAGTTTGGGACAGAGATCGTATGGCTACACCTTC.

This clone was seen a few times. The chain recombines TRBV28 with TRBJ1-4; TRBD1 matches 8 bases. This CDR3 contains 15 residues. Germline loops: CDR1 MDHEN, CDR2 SYDVKM. The V gene end was trimmed by 4 bases and the J gene end by 6 bases; junction bases not matched to a gene: 7. CDR3 loop: CASSSPTGADEKLFF. The CDR3 DNA reads as TGTGCCAGCAGTTCGCCGACAGGGGCTGATGAAAAACTGTTTTTT.

There are many counts of this clone. The rearrangement links TRBV2 to TRBJ2-3, with D perhaps matching TRBD2 (5 bases). The CDR3 spans 16 residues. The germline V and J ends were trimmed by 0 bases and 4 bases, with 14 bases remaining between them. CDR1 is SNHLY and CDR2 is FYNNEI in the germline V gene. In DNA, the CDR3 is TGTGCCAGCAGTGAAGCGCGCCTTTCCGGGGCAGATACGCAGTATTTT. Protein product: CASSEARLSGADTQYF. Variable domain in full (rest from reference TRBV2 and TRBJ2-3): EPEVTQTPSHQVTQMGQEVILRCVPISNHLYFYWYRQILGQKVEFLVSFYNNEISEKSEIFDDQFSVERPDGSNFTLKIRSTKLEDSAMYFCASSEARLSGADTQYFGPGTRLTVL.

This clone came up many times. The chain links TRBV7-9 to TRBJ1-4; TRBD1 might be the D (5 bases). The CDR3 extends over 17 amino acids. Between the trimmed V and J ends, which lost 2 bases and 0 bases, there was a span of 13 bases. Germline-derived CDR1 and CDR2 are SEHNR and FQNEAQ (reference sequence). The CDR3 region is CASSLSGAGPTNEKLFF. For the CDR3, the DNA is TGTGCCAGCAGCTTATCCGGGGCAGGGCCAACTAATGAAAAACTGTTTTTT.

The chain couples TRBV6-1 to TRBJ1-1, with unresolved D. V gave up 4 bases and J gave up 1 base, with 10 bases separating them. The CDR3 is 14 amino acids. Germline loops: CDR1 MNHNS, CDR2 SASEGT. CDR3 sequence reads: CASSVTITNTEAFF. DNA of the CDR3: TGTGCCAGCAGTGTCACGATCACGAACACTGAAGCTTTCTTT.